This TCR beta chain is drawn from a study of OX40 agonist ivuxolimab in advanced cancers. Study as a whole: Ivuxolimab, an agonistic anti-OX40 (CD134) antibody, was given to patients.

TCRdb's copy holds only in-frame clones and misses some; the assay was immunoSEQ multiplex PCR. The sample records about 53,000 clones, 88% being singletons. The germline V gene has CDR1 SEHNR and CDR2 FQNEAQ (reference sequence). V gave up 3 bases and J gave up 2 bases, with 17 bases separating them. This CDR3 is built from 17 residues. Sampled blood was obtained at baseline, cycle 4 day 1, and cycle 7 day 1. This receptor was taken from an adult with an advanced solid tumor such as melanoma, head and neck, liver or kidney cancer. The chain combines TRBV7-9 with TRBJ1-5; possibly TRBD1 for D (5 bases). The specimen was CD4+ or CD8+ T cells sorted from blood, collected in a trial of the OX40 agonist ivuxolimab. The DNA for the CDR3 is TGTGCCAGCAGCTTTTTCGCGGGGGGGGGTGGCAATCAGCCCCAGCATTTT. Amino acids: CASSFFAGGGGNQPQHF.